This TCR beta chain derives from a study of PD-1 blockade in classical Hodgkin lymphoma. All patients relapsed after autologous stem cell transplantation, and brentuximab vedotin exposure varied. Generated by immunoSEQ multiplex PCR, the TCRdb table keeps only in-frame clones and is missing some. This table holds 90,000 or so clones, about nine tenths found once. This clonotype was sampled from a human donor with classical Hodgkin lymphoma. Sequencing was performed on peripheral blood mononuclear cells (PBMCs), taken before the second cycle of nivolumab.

CDR3 coding DNA: TGTGCCTGGAGGGGGCCCGGCAGTTTCGGCTACACCTTC. Translated: CAWRGPGSFGYTF. The chain recombines TRBV30 with TRBJ1-2, with D tentatively TRBD1 (5 bases). The V end lost 3 bases, the J end lost 8 bases, and 16 bases lay between the germline ends. CDR3 length: 13 residues. Germline CDR1 is GTSNPN and CDR2 is SVGIG (reference sequence).